This T cell receptor beta chain was found in a study of T-cell reconstitution after alpha-beta-depleted transplantation in children. Preparation of the TCRbeta library involved a method that used unique molecular identifiers. TCRdb itself ran the PCR reads through MiXCR, one entry per CDR3 protein. The table records roughly 220,000 distinct CDR3 sequences, approximately 8.4% of them present only once. There are 15 residues in the CDR3. Germline loops: CDR1 SGHRS, CDR2 YFSETQ. Trimming pared 4 bases from V and 0 bases from J, leaving 11 bases between. This clonotype was counted a few times. The material sequenced was PBMCs, mostly from graft donor cells, taken 360 days after TCRalphabeta/CD19-depleted stem cell transplant. The J gene is TRBJ2-1, the V gene TRBV5-1; the D is unclear. This receptor was identified in a male patient between 2 and 10 years old who had a stem cell transplant for acute myeloid leukemia, so the T cells may come from the graft donor. CDR3: CASSHTRSSYNEQFF. The CDR3 DNA sequence: TGCGCCAGCAGCCATACACGGAGCTCCTACAATGAGCAGTTCTTC.